The T cell receptor beta chain under discussion was sequenced for a study of PD-1 blockade in classical Hodgkin lymphoma. Overall study results and limits: Newly diagnosed patients had diversity similar to the baseline diversity of complete responders. CD4+ TCR diversity rose significantly by C4D1, and CD8+ TCR diversity did not.

The method was immunoSEQ multiplex PCR; TCRdb's version includes in-frame clones alone and lacks a portion of them. The repertoire has 50,000 to 75,000 clones, about 91% of them found once; the top ten carry about an eighth. Turning to this clone: Antigen: not known.

Every one of the patients relapsed after autologous stem cell transplantation (brentuximab vedotin exposure was variable). Complete response, partial response or progressive disease were the best responses. This CDR3 comprises 16 residues. Trimming took 2 bases from V and 0 from J, leaving 11 bases between them. The germline gives CDR1 MNHNS, CDR2 SASEGT. Sample: peripheral blood mononuclear cells (PBMCs), taken at baseline. The chain uses TRBV6-1 and TRBJ2-1; D not certain. This clonotype was obtained from a human donor with classical Hodgkin lymphoma. CDR3 DNA sequence: TGTGCCAGCAGTGAATTCTCGACGAGCTCCTACAATGAGCAGTTCTTC. It encodes CASSEFSTSSYNEQFF.